This record concerns one TCR beta chain sequence. Its specificity is unknown. On sorted subsets, replicate PCRs used about 200 ng DNA, or 25,000 to 35,000 T cell genomes. Measured with immunoSEQ multiplex PCR; TCRdb has only the in-frame clones, and not every one. Here the sample spans some 1.5 million clones, 98% being singletons. These data originate in a study of shared clonotypes between healthy human individuals. Points from the study as a whole: Naive CD4 clonotypes overlapped across a handful of donors at roughly 5%.

The split of CD4+ cells yielded CD45RA+ naive and CD45RA-negative memory subsets. This clonotype was sampled from a man under 40 in good health. What was sequenced was naive CD4+ T cells sorted from blood. The sample's subset: CD45RA+ positively selected.

CDR3 protein: CASSAPPFGYEQYF. CDR3 DNA: TGTGCCAGCAGTGCCCCCCCATTCGGGTACGAGCAGTACTTC. The chain joins TRBV28 to TRBJ2-7; D is unresolved. The germline gives CDR1 MDHEN, CDR2 SYDVKM. V was cut by 5 bases and J by 4 bases, with 15 bases left in between. The CDR3 contains 14 residues.